A selection of T cell receptor beta chains follows, all from one sample in a study of regulatory T cells in long-lasting Graves disease. TCRdb re-called the multiplex PCR reads through MiXCR, storing one row per CDR3 protein. Among 400,000 to 450,000 distinct CDR3 sequences, around 24% were seen once, and the ten largest hold approximately 28%. Sequenced material: peripheral blood mononuclear cells (PBMCs), taken when the disease was refractory, from a patient treated with antithyroid drugs. The source is a female donor with Graves disease. The CDR3 runs from the conserved cysteine through the conserved F or W. D genes are given only for firm matches. Rows give clone size only sometimes, using once, few, many, or a class for an expanded clone.

TRBV12-5	many	.	TRBJ1-1	CASGFWGILNTEAFF	TGTGCTAGTGGTTTCTGGGGCATATTGAACACTGAAGCTTTCTTT
TRBV30	few	.	TRBJ1-2	CAWRGNYGYTF	TGTGCCTGGAGGGGTAACTATGGCTACACCTTC
TRBV6-2/TRBV6-3	once	TRBD1	TRBJ2-2	CASKQGGTGELFF	TGTGCCAGCAAACAGGGGGGTACCGGGGAGCTGTTTTTT
TRBV20-1	.	TRBD2	TRBJ2-4	CSAGTSPERNIQYF	TGCAGTGCTGGGACTAGCCCGGAGCGAAACATTCAGTACTTC
TRBV12-3/TRBV12-4	many	TRBD1	TRBJ2-5	CASRSRRGPQETQYF	TGTGCCAGCAGAAGCCGCAGGGGGCCTCAAGAGACCCAGTACTTC
TRBV10-3	.	TRBD2	TRBJ2-1	CAISGSSGRSEQFF	TGTGCCATCAGTGGGTCTAGCGGGAGGAGTGAGCAGTTCTTC
TRBV6-1	.	TRBD1	TRBJ1-2	CASVRGRGSYGYTF	TGTGCCAGCGTGAGGGGGCGAGGTTCCTATGGCTACACCTTC
TRBV30	.	TRBD2	TRBJ2-7	CAWTAAWASGTYEQYF	TGTGCCTGGACAGCCGCCTGGGCTAGCGGTACCTACGAGCAGTACTTC
TRBV10-3	.	TRBD1	TRBJ2-7	CAISDLSRDRYEQYF	TGTGCCATCAGTGACCTATCCCGGGACAGGTACGAGCAGTACTTC
TRBV28	many	.	TRBJ1-1	CAIQEISGLGTEAFF	TGTGCCATCCAAGAAATTTCAGGGTTGGGGACTGAAGCTTTCTTT
TRBV11-3	few	.	TRBJ1-3	CASSLVAFSGNTIYF	TGTGCCAGCAGCTTAGTAGCCTTCTCTGGAAACACCATATATTTT
TRBV14	.	.	TRBJ1-4	CASSRSENEKLFF	TGTGCCAGCAGCCGGTCGGAAAATGAAAAACTGTTTTTT
TRBV12-3/TRBV12-4	many	TRBD1	TRBJ1-1	CASSLRGLRTEAFF	TGTGCCAGCAGTTTAAGGGGGCTCAGGACTGAAGCTTTCTTT
TRBV20-1	few	.	TRBJ1-2	CSARGSEDNTF	TGCAGTGCTAGAGGATCAGAAGATAACACCTTC
TRBV19	few	.	TRBJ2-5	CASSIEQGGDTQYF	TGTGCCAGTAGTATTGAGCAGGGGGGGGACACCCAGTACTTC
TRBV3-1	.	TRBD2	TRBJ2-7	CASSHPGLAGFHEQYF	TGTGCCAGCAGCCATCCCGGACTAGCGGGATTCCACGAGCAGTACTTC
TRBV18	.	.	TRBJ1-3	CASSPYTGGLSGNTIYF	TGTGCCAGCTCACCATACACTGGGGGGCTCTCTGGAAACACCATATATTTT
TRBV20-1	few	TRBD2	TRBJ2-7	CSAELAGGTYEQYF	TGCAGTGCTGAGCTAGCGGGAGGGACCTACGAGCAGTACTTC
TRBV20-1	many	.	TRBJ2-7	CSARDYVHEQYF	TGCAGTGCTAGAGATTACGTCCACGAGCAGTACTTC
TRBV9	.	TRBD1	TRBJ2-7	CASSAGQGREEQYF	TGTGCCAGCAGCGCGGGACAGGGCAGAGAGGAGCAGTACTTC
TRBV14	many	TRBD1	TRBJ1-2	CASSQDQGVAGGYTF	TGTGCCAGCAGCCAAGATCAGGGGGTCGCGGGCGGCTACACCTTC
TRBV28	many	.	TRBJ2-7	CASRSTGRGAYEQYF	TGTGCCAGCAGGTCGACAGGGAGGGGAGCCTACGAGCAGTACTTC
TRBV30	.	.	TRBJ2-3	CAWSVLGDTQYF	TGTGCCTGGAGTGTACTCGGTGATACGCAGTATTTT
TRBV10-3	few	TRBD2	TRBJ2-2	CAISDREGTGELFF	TGTGCCATCAGTGACAGGGAGGGCACCGGGGAGCTGTTTTTT
TRBV12-3/TRBV12-4	many	.	TRBJ1-2	CASRSQGLYGYTF	TGTGCCAGCAGAAGTCAGGGGCTCTATGGCTACACCTTC
TRBV20-1	few	.	TRBJ1-2	CSASGRLGGYTF	TGCAGTGCCAGCGGACGGTTGGGTGGCTACACCTTC
TRBV18	few	TRBD2	TRBJ2-7	CASSLRESYEQYF	TGTGCCAGCTCACTGCGGGAGTCCTACGAGCAGTACTTC
TRBV28	.	.	TRBJ2-7	CASSRTTRMTRSSYEQYF	TGTGCCAGCAGTCGAACAACCCGAATGACGCGCAGCTCCTACGAGCAGTACTTC
TRBV3-1	few	.	TRBJ2-5	CASSQDWQGETQYF	TGTGCCAGCAGCCAAGATTGGCAGGGGGAGACCCAGTACTTC
TRBV29-1	.	.	TRBJ1-1	CSVLRTGNTEAFF	TGCAGCGTTCTAAGGACGGGGAACACTGAAGCTTTCTTT
TRBV15	many	.	TRBJ2-7	CATSAGADSSYEQYF	TGTGCCACCTCAGCCGGGGCAGACAGCTCCTACGAGCAGTACTTC
TRBV20-1	once	.	TRBJ1-2	CSARDRTNLGGYTF	TGCAGTGCTAGAGATCGAACAAACCTCGGTGGCTACACCTTC
TRBV28	many	TRBD1	TRBJ2-2	CASKPGQQTGELFF	TGTGCCAGCAAACCGGGACAGCAAACCGGGGAGCTGTTTTTT
TRBV29-1	few	TRBD1	TRBJ1-5	CSVGDSIQPQHF	TGCAGCGTTGGGGACAGCATTCAGCCCCAGCATTTT
TRBV28	many	TRBD2	TRBJ2-7	CASSSPASGRYEQYF	TGTGCCAGCAGTTCGCCAGCTAGCGGGAGGTACGAGCAGTACTTC
TRBV7-2	many	TRBD2	TRBJ2-7	CASSPRWTSGTYEQYF	TGTGCCAGCAGCCCAAGATGGACTAGCGGGACTTACGAGCAGTACTTC
TRBV12-3/TRBV12-4	few	.	TRBJ1-2	CASSLWGAQGYTF	TGTGCCAGCAGTTTATGGGGGGCTCAAGGCTACACCTTC